This TCR beta chain is drawn from a study of blood T cell repertoires in COVID-19. Overall study: The origin of the acute and convalescent COVID-19 samples was the United States, Italy and Spain.

Sequencing used immunoSEQ multiplex PCR; TCRdb keeps in-frame clones, though not all of them. The sample yields hundreds of thousands of clones, roughly 90% seen once. The CDR3 covers 15 residues. Trimming at V came to 1 base and at J to 1 base, leaving 2 bases not matched to a gene. Germline-derived CDR1 and CDR2 are MNHEY and SMNVEV (reference sequence). The sequencing sample was made of peripheral blood. The rearrangement links TRBV27 to TRBJ1-1, with 8 bases that match TRBD1. This clonotype was obtained from a middle-aged man with acute or convalescent COVID-19. The CDR3 loop is CASSLFGTGNTEAFF. The CDR3 nucleotides read TGTGCCAGCAGTTTATTTGGGACAGGGAACACTGAAGCTTTCTTT.